This T cell receptor (beta chain) was sequenced during a study of blood T cell repertoires in COVID-19. About the research overall: Samples representing acute and convalescent COVID-19 were sourced from the United States, Italy and Spain. Sources were T cells, B-cell-depleted T cells, or PBMCs; the material itself was cDNA or gDNA.

In the study's own analysis: By means of reference gene primer amplification, nucleated cell counts were estimated. Assay: immunoSEQ multiplex PCR; the TCRdb copy retains only in-frame clones and omits some. V and J calls and clone size are those listed in that table; D and trimming were worked out from the DNA. This sample carries roughly 80,000 clones, over 75% of them seen once, and the ten largest clones take 4.5% to 7%. Trimming removed 4 bases from V and 2 bases from J; junction bases left unmatched: 3. The CDR3 sequence is 15 residues long. Germline V gene data show CDR1 as SGHTA and CDR2 as FQGTGA.

The gene calls are TRBV7-3 and TRBJ1-2; 11 bases are a match to TRBD1. This receptor was taken from a man aged 50 to 60 with active COVID-19. Input material: peripheral blood. The chain's CDR3 is CASSSDRGQNYGYTF. The DNA for the CDR3 is TGTGCCAGCAGCTCGGACAGGGGGCAGAACTATGGCTACACCTTC.